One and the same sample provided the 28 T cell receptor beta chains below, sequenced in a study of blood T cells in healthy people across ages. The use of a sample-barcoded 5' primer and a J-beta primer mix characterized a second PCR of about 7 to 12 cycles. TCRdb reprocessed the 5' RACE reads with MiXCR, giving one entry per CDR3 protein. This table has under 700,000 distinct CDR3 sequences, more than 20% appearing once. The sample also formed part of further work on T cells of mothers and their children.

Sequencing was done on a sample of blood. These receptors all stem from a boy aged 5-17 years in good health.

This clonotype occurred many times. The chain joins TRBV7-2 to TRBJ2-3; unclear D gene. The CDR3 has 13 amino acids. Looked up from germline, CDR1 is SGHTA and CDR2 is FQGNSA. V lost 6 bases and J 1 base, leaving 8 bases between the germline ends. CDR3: CASSLLGTDTQYF. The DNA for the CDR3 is TGTGCCAGCAGTTTATTGGGCACAGATACGCAGTATTTT.

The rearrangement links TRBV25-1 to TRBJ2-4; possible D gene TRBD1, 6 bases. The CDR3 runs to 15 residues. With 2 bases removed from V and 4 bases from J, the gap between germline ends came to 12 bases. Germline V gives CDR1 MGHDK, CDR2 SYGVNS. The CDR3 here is CASSEQGTGKNIQYF. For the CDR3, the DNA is TGTGCCAGCAGTGAACAGGGGACGGGTAAAAACATTCAGTACTTC. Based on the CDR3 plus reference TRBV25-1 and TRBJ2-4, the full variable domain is EADIYQTPRYLVIGTGKKITLECSQTMGHDKMYWYQQDPGMELHLIHYSYGVNSTEKGDLSSESTVSRIRTEHFPLTLESARPSHTSQYLCASSEQGTGKNIQYFGAGTRLSVL.

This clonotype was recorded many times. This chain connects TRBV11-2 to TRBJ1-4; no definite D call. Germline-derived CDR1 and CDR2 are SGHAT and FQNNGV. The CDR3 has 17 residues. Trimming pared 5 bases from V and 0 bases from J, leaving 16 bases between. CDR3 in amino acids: CASSKGGLRATNEKLFF. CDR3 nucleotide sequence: TGTGCCAGCAGCAAAGGCGGACTGCGGGCAACTAATGAAAAACTGTTTTTT.

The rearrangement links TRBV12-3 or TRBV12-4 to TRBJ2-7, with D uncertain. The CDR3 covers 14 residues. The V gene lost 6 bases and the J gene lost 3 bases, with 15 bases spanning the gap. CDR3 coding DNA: TGTGCCAGCAGCCCCGGTGAGGTGGGCTACGAGCAGTACTTC. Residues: CASSPGEVGYEQYF.

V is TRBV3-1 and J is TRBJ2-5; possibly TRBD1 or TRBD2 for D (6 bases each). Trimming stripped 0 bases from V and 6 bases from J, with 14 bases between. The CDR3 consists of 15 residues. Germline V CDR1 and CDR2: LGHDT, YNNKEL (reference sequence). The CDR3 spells CASSQDLGGEKTQYF. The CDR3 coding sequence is TGTGCCAGCAGCCAAGATTTGGGGGGCGAGAAGACCCAGTACTTC.

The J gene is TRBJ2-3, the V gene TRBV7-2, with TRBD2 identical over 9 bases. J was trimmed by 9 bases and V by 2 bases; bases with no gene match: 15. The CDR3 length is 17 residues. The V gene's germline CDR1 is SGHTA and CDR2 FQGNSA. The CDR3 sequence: CASSLNRRGGGIETQYF. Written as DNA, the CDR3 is TGTGCCAGCAGCTTAAACCGGCGGGGGGGAGGAATAGAGACGCAGTATTTT.

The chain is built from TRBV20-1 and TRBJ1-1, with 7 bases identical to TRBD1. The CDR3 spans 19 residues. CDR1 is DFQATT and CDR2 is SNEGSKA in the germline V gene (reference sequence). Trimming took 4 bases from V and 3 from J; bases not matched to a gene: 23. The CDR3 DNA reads TGCAGTGCTACCCGACAGGGTGGGACTGCGGTAATTCGGGACACTGAAGCTTTCTTT. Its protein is CSATRQGGTAVIRDTEAFF.

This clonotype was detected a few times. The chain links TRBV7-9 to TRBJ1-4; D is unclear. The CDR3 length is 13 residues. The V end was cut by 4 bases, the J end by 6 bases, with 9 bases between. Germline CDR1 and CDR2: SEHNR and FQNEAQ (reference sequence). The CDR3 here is CASSSGPYEKLFF. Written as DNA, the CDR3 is TGTGCCAGCAGCTCTGGCCCATATGAAAAACTGTTTTTT.

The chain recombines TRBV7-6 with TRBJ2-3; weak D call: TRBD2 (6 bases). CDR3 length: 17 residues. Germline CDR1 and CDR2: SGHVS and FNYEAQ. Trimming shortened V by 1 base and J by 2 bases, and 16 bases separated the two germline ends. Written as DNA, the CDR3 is TGTGCCAGCAGCTTAGAGGGCGGGGTATTCGCCACAGATACGCAGTATTTT. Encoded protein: CASSLEGGVFATDTQYF.

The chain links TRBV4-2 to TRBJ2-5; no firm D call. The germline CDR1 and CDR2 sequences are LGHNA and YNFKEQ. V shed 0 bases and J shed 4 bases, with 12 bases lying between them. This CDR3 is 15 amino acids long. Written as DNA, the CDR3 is TGTGCCAGCAGCCAAGAAGACATTCTTGGAGAGACCCAGTACTTC. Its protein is CASSQEDILGETQYF.

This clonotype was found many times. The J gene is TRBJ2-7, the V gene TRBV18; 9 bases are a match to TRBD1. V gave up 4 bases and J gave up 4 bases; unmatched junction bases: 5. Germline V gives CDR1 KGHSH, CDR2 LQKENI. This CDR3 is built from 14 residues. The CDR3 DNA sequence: TGTGCCAGCTCACTCGACAGGGGGAAGTACGAGCAGTACTTC. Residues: CASSLDRGKYEQYF.

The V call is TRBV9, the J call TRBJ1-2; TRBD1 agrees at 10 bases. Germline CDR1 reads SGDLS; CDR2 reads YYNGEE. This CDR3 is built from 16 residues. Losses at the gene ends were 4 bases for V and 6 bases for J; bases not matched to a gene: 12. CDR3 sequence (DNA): TGTGCCAGCAGCCCGTGGTCCGGGACAGGGGTTGATGGCTACACCTTC. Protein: CASSPWSGTGVDGYTF.

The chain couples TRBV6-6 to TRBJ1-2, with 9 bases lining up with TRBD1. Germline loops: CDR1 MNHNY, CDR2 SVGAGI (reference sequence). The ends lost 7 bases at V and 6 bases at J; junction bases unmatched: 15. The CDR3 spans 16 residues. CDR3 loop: CASNRLSGQGYDGYTF. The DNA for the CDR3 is TGTGCCAGCAACCGCCTATCGGGACAGGGTTACGATGGCTACACCTTC.

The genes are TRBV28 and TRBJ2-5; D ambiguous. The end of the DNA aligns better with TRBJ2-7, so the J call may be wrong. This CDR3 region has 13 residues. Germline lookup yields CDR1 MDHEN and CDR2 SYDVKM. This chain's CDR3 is CASSLPSPGEQYF. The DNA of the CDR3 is TGTGCCAGCAGTTTACCCTCTCCAGGCGAGCAGTACTTC.

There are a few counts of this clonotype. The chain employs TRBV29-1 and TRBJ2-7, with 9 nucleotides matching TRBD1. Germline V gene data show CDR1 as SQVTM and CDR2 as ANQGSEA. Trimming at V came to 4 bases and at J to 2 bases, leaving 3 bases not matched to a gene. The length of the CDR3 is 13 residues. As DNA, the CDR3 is TGCAGCGTTGTAGACAGGGGGACCTACGAGCAGTACTTC. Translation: CSVVDRGTYEQYF.

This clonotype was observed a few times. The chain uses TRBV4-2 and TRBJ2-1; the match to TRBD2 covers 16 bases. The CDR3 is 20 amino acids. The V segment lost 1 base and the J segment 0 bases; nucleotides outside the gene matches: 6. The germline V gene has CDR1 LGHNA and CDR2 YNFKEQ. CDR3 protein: CASSQAGTSGRGSSYNEQFF. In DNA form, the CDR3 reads TGTGCCAGCAGCCAAGCGGGGACTAGCGGGAGGGGGAGCTCCTACAATGAGCAGTTCTTC.

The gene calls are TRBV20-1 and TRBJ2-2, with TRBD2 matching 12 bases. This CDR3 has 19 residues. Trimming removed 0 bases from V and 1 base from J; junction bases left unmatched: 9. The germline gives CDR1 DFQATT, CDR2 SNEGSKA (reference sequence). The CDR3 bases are TGCAGTGCTAGAGAGCAACGAGGACTAGCGGGGATGAACACCGGGGAGCTGTTTTTT. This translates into CSAREQRGLAGMNTGELFF.

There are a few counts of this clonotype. CDR3 sequence: CASTNPGTLHYEQYF. CDR3 coding DNA: TGTGCCAGCACCAACCCCGGGACACTCCACTACGAGCAGTACTTC. The chain recombines TRBV2 with TRBJ2-5, with D possibly being TRBD1 (6 bases). The closer fit of TRBJ2-7 to the DNA end suggests the J call may be wrong. This CDR3 has 15 residues. Germline loops: CDR1 SNHLY, CDR2 FYNNEI.

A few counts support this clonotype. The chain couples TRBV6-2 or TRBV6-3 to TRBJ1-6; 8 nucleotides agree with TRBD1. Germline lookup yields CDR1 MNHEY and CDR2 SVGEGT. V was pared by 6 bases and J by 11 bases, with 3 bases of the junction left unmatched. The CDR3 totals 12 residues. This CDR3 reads CASRDRVTPLHF. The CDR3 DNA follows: TGTGCCAGCAGGGACAGGGTTACACCCCTCCACTTT.

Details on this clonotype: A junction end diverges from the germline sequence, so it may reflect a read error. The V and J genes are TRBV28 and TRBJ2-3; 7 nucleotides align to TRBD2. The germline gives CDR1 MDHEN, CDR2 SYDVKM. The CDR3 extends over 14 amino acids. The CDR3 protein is CASSPPRLADMQYF. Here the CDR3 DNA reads TGTGCCAGCAGTCCGCCTAGACTAGCAGATATGCAGTATTTT.

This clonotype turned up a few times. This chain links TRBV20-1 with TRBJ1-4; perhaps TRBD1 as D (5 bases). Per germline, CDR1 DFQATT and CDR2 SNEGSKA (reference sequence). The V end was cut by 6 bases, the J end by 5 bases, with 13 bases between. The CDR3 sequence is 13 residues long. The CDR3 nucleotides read TGCAGTGCGGTACAGGAAAGCAATGAAAAACTGTTTTTT. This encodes CSAVQESNEKLFF.

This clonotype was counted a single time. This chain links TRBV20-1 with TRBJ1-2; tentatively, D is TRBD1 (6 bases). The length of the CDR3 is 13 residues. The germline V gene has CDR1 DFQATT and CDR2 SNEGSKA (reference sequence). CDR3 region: CSAFEGGQRGYTF. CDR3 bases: TGCAGCGCCTTCGAGGGAGGACAGCGTGGCTACACCTTC.

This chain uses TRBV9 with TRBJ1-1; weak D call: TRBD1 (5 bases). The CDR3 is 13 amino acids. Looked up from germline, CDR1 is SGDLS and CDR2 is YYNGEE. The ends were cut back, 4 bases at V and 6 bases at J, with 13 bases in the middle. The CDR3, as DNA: TGTGCCAGCAGCAGGGGAGGTGCCCCTGAAGCTTTCTTT. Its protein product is CASSRGGAPEAFF.

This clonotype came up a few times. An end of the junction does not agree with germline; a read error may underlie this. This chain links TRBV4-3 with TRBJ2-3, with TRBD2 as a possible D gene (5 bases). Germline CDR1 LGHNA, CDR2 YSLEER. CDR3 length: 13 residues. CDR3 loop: CASSQGTGDTQCF. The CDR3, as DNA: TGCGCCAGCAGCCAAGGAACCGGGGATACGCAGTGTTTT.

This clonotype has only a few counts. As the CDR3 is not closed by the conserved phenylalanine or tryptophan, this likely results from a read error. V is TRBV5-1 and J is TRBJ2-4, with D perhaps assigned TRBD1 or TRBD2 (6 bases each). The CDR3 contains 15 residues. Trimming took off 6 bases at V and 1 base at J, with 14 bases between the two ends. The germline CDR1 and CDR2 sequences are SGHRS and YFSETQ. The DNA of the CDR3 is TGCGCCAGCATCATTACAGGGAGGGCCAAAAACATTCAGTACCTC. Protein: CASIITGRAKNIQYL.

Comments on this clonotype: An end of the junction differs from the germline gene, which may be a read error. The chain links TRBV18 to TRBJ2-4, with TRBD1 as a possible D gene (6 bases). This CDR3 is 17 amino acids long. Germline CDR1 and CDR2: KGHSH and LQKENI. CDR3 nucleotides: TGTGCCAGCTCACTAACCGGGACACCTTTAGCCAAAAACATTCGGTACTTC. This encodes CASSLTGTPLAKNIRYF.

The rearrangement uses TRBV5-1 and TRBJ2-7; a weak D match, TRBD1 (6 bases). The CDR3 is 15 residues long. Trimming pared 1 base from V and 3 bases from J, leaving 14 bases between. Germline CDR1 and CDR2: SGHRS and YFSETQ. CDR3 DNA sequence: TGCGCCAGCAGCTTGAATCCGGGACAAGACTACGAGCAGTACTTC. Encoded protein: CASSLNPGQDYEQYF. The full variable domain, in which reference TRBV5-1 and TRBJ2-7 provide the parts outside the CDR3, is KAGVTQTPRYLIKTRGQQVTLSCSPISGHRSVSWYQQTPGQGLQFLFEYFSETQRNKGNFPGRFSGRQFSNSRSEMNVSTLELGDSALYLCASSLNPGQDYEQYFGPGTRLTVT.

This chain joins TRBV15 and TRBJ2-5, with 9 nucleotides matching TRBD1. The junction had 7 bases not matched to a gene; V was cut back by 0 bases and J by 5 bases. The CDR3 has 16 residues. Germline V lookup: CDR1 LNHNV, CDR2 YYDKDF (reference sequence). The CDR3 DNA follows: TGTGCCACCAGCAGAGATTTGGGGACAGGGCGGGAGACCCAGTACTTC. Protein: CATSRDLGTGRETQYF.